The source of this TCR beta chain is a study of CD8+CD57+ T cells in acquired aplastic anemia. Study context: When averaged, DNA from sorted CD4+ and CD8+ cells came to around 3 ug. Healthy donors gave 9.5 million to 12 million reads on average for CD4+ cells. Study-wide findings and caveats: No significant patient-versus-control difference appeared in CD8+ Simpson's diversity. Comparison of patients with controls identified about 27 shared CD8+ CDR3 sequences.

Germline CDR1 SGHVS, CDR2 FQNEAQ. Trimming removed 10 bases from V and 12 bases from J, with 22 bases in between. The CDR3 sequence is 13 residues long. In the case of this clonotype: The antigen is unknown.

CDR3 and TCR beta VDJ profiling relied on genomic DNA as the template. TCRdb re-analysed the reads in MiXCR, keeping a single row per CDR3 protein. The table shows 350,000 to 450,000 distinct CDR3 sequences, with about two thirds occurring only once. This clonotype was sampled from a human donor in good health, serving as a control. The sequenced sample was sorted CD4+, CD8+, or CD8+CD57+ T cells (not recorded which) from PBMCs. The chain carries TRBV7-8 and TRBJ1-5; D gene uncertain. The CDR3 nucleotides are TGTGCCACCCACGCCCTAAGCGCCGGGGACCAGCATTTT. Amino acid sequence: CATHALSAGDQHF.